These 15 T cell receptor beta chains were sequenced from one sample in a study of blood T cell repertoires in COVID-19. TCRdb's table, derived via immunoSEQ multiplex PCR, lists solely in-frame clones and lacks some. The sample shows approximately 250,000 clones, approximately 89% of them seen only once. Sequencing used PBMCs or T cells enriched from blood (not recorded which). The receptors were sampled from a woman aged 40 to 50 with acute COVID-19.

CDR3 loop: CASSVDVGNTEAFF. The CDR3 region has the DNA TGTGCCAGCAGCGTAGATGTCGGTAACACTGAAGCTTTCTTT. The genes are TRBV9 and TRBJ1-1; D gene uncertain. There are 14 residues in the CDR3. Trimming took off 0 bases at V and 2 bases at J, with 8 bases between the two ends. Germline CDR1 reads SGDLS; CDR2 reads YYNGEE.

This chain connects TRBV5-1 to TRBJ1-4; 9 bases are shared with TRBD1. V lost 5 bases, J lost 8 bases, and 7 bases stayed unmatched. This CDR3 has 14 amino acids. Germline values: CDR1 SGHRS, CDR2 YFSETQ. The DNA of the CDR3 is TGCGCCAGCAGTAACCGGACAGGGGCCGAAAAACTGTTTTTT. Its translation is CASSNRTGAEKLFF. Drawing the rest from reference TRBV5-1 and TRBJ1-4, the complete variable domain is KAGVTQTPRYLIKTRGQQVTLSCSPISGHRSVSWYQQTPGQGLQFLFEYFSETQRNKGNFPGRFSGRQFSNSRSEMNVSTLELGDSALYLCASSNRTGAEKLFFGSGTQLSVL.

CDR3 in amino acids: CASSQARLSSYNSPLHF. The CDR3 DNA is TGTGCCAGCAGCCAAGCGAGACTAAGCTCCTATAATTCACCCCTCCACTTT. The J gene is TRBJ1-6, the V gene TRBV4-2; D gene unclear. The CDR3 sequence is 17 residues long. V shed 1 base and J shed 0 bases, with 10 bases lying between them. Germline CDR1 is LGHNA and CDR2 is YNFKEQ.

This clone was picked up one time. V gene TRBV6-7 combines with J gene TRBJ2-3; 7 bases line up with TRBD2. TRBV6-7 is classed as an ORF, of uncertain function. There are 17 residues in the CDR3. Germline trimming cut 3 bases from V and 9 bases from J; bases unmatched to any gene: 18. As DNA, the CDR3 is TGTGCCAGCAGTTATGTCGGGACTACCGAGGACGCTGACACGCAGTATTTT. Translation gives CASSYVGTTEDADTQYF.

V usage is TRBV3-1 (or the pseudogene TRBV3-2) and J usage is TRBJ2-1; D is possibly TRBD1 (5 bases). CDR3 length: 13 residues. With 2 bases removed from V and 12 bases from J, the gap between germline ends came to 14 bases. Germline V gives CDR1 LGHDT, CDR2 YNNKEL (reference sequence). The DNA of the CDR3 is TGTGCCAGCAGCCAAAACTCCCTGGGGCGGCAGTTCTTC. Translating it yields CASSQNSLGRQFF.

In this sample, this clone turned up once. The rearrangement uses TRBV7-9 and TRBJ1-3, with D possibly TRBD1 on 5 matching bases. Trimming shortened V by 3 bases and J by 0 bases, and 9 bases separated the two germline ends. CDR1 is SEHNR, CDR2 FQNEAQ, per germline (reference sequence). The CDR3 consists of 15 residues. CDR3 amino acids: CASSFDSFSGNTIYF. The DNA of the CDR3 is TGTGCCAGCAGCTTTGACAGTTTCTCTGGAAACACCATATATTTT.

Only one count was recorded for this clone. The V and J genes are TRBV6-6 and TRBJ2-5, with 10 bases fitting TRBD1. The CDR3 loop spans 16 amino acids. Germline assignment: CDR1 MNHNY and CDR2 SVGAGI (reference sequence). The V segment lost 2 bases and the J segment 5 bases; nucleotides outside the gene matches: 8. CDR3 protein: CASSYEYGTGDETQYF. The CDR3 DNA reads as TGTGCCAGCAGTTACGAATACGGGACAGGGGACGAGACCCAGTACTTC.

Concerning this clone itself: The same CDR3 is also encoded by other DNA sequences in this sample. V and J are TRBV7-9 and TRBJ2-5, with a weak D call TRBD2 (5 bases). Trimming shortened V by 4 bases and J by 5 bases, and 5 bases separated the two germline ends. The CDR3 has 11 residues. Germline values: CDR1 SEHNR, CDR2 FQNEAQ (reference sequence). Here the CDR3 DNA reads TGTGCCAGCAGCTCGGGGGAGACCCAGTACTTC. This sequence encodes CASSSGETQYF.

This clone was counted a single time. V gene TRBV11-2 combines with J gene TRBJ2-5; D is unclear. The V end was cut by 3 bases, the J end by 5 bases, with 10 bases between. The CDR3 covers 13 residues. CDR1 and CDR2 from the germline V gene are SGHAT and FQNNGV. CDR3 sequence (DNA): TGTGCCAGCAGCTTGTTTTTCCCGGAGACCCAGTACTTC. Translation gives CASSLFFPETQYF.

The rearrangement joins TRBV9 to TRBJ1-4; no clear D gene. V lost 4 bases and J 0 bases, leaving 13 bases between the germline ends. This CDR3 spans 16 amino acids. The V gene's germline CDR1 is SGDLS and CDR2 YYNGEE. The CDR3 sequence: CASSLGRFATNEKLFF. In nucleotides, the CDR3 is TGTGCCAGCAGCCTAGGGAGGTTTGCAACTAATGAAAAACTGTTTTTT.

The CDR3 protein is CASSEAHGYTF. Here the CDR3 DNA reads TGTGCCAGCAGTGAGGCACATGGCTACACCTTC. The chain carries TRBV25-1 and TRBJ1-2; D ambiguous. Trimming took off 3 bases at V and 6 bases at J, with 5 bases between the two ends. The CDR3 runs 11 residues. The germline gives CDR1 MGHDK, CDR2 SYGVNS.

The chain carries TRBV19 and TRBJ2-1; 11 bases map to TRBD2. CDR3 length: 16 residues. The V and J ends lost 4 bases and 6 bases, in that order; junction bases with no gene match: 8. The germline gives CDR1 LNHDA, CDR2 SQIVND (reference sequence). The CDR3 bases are TGTGCCAGTAGTAGCTTGGGGACTAGCGGTTTCAATGAGCAGTTCTTC. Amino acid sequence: CASSSLGTSGFNEQFF.

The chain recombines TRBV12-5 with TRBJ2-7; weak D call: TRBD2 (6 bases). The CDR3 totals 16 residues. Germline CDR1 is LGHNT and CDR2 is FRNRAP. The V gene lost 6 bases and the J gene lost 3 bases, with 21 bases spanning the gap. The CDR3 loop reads CASGLPHGGAVYEQYF. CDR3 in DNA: TGTGCTAGTGGCCTCCCCCACGGCGGGGCCGTCTACGAGCAGTACTTC.

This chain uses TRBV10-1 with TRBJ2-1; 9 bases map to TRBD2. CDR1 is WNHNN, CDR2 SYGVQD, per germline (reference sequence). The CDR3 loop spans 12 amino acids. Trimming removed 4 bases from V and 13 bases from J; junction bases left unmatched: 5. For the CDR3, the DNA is TGCGCCAGCAGTGGTGTTAGCGGGAGCCAGTTCTTC. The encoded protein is CASSGVSGSQFF.

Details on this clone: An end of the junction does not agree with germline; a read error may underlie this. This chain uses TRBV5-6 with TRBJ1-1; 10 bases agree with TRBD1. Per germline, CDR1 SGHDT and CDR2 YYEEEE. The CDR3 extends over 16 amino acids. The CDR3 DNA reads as TGTGCCAGCAGCCGGGACAGGGGAAGTGTGAACAGTGAAGCTTTCTTT. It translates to CASSRDRGSVNSEAFF. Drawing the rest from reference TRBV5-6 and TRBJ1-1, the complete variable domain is DAGVTQSPTHLIKTRGQQVTLRCSPKSGHDTVSWYQQALGQGPQFIFQYYEEEERQRGNFPDRFSGHQFPNYSSELNVNALLLGDSALYLCASSRDRGSVNSEAFFGQGTRLTVV.